These 23 T cell receptor beta chains originate from one sample sequenced in a study of cytomegalovirus exposure and HLA in healthy donors. PCR used 60 Vbeta primers and 13 Jbeta primers. TCRdb's copy holds only in-frame clones and misses some; the assay was immunoSEQ multiplex PCR. Counted here are more than 120,000 clones, roughly 76% occurring once; the ten biggest clones make up less than 3%. The sample consisted of PBMCs. The receptors were sampled from a woman in her twenties or thirties in good health and CMV-seronegative.

The rearrangement uses TRBV5-1 and TRBJ2-7; 7 bases are shared with TRBD2. J gave up 2 bases and V 5 bases, and 4 bases lay outside the gene matches. The CDR3 covers 13 residues. CDR1 is SGHRS and CDR2 is YFSETQ in the germline V gene. In DNA form, the CDR3 reads TGCGCCAGCAGACCGAGCGGGACCTACGAGCAGTACTTC. Protein product: CASRPSGTYEQYF.

The chain recombines TRBV7-3 with TRBJ2-5, with a tentative D call TRBD2 (6 bases). Germline V CDR1 and CDR2: SGHTA, FQGTGA. The V gene lost 5 bases and the J gene lost 5 bases, with 15 bases spanning the gap. The CDR3 has 14 amino acids. The CDR3 sequence is CASSASAGRETQYF. The CDR3 DNA sequence: TGTGCCAGCAGCGCAAGCGCAGGGAGGGAGACCCAGTACTTC.

This chain uses TRBV2 with TRBJ2-2; D is possibly TRBD1 (5 bases). The CDR3 covers 15 residues. Germline CDR1 reads SNHLY; CDR2 reads FYNNEI. Trimming took 4 bases from V and 5 from J, leaving 14 bases between them. The chain's CDR3 is CASSGEGARTGELFF. As DNA, the CDR3 is TGTGCCAGCAGTGGGGAAGGGGCGAGGACCGGGGAGCTGTTTTTT.

V and J are TRBV11-3 and TRBJ2-6; weak D call: TRBD2 (6 bases). The V end was cut by 5 bases, the J end by 1 base, with 12 bases between. The germline CDR1 and CDR2 sequences are SGHNT and YENEEA. The CDR3 has 16 amino acids. CDR3 in amino acids: CASSPSAGSGANVLTF. The DNA for the CDR3 is TGTGCCAGCAGCCCCTCGGCGGGGTCTGGGGCCAACGTCCTGACTTTC.

This chain connects TRBV7-2 to TRBJ1-2; D is perhaps TRBD1 (6 bases). CDR3 size: 13 residues. Germline V gene data show CDR1 as SGHTA and CDR2 as FQGNSA. V gave up 5 bases and J gave up 8 bases, with 15 bases separating them. The CDR3, as DNA: TGTGCCAGCAGCGTCGGGGGGCGCGGGGGCTACACCTTC. Translated, it gives CASSVGGRGGYTF.

The CDR3 DNA is TGCGCCAGCAGCCTTTGGACTAGCGGGAGTTACGAGCAGTACTTC. Translating it yields CASSLWTSGSYEQYF. The chain uses TRBV5-1 and TRBJ2-7, with TRBD2 identical over 13 bases. V was clipped by 4 bases and J by 4 bases; unmatched bases: 5. Germline V gene sequence: CDR1 SGHRS, CDR2 YFSETQ. The CDR3 length is 15 residues.

The V gene is TRBV7-9, the J gene TRBJ1-3; 10 bases agree with TRBD1. CDR1 SEHNR and CDR2 FQNEAQ come from the germline V gene (reference sequence). CDR3 length equals 15 residues. V dropped 5 bases and J dropped 4; count of bases not matched to a gene: 5. CDR3 in amino acids: CASSRDRGSGNTIYF. CDR3 sequence (DNA): TGTGCCAGCAGCCGGGACAGGGGTTCCGGAAACACCATATATTTT.

This chain uses TRBV7-2 with TRBJ2-3, with 11 bases identical to TRBD2. The CDR3 consists of 16 residues. J was trimmed by 2 bases and V by 4 bases; bases with no gene match: 5. Germline loops: CDR1 SGHTA, CDR2 FQGNSA. CDR3 sequence: CASSYPTSGTTDTQYF. The CDR3, as DNA: TGTGCCAGCAGCTATCCGACTAGCGGGACCACAGATACGCAGTATTTT.

The V gene is TRBV9, the J gene TRBJ1-1, with D possibly matching TRBD1 (5 bases). In germline, CDR1 is SGDLS, CDR2 YYNGEE. V was clipped by 0 bases and J by 0 bases, with 9 bases between them. The CDR3 runs to 15 residues. CDR3 loop: CASSVGRGLNTEAFF. The CDR3 nucleotides are TGTGCCAGCAGCGTAGGGAGGGGCCTGAACACTGAAGCTTTCTTT.

This rearrangement joins TRBV7-2 to TRBJ1-3; no clear D. V was shortened by 3 bases and J by 2 bases, with 14 bases between the two germline ends. The CDR3 consists of 16 residues. CDR1 and CDR2 (germline): SGHTA, FQGNSA. CDR3 nucleotide sequence: TGTGCCAGCAGCTTTGTGGCAGACACAACTGGAAACACCATATATTTT. Its translation: CASSFVADTTGNTIYF. The variable domain in full, completed from reference TRBV7-2 and TRBJ1-3, reads GAGVSQSPSNKVTEKGKDVELRCDPISGHTALYWYRQSLGQGLEFLIYFQGNSAPDKSGLPSDRFSAERTGGSVSTLTIQRTQQEDSAVYLCASSFVADTTGNTIYFGEGSWLTVV.

The genes are TRBV18 and TRBJ2-7; D is ambiguous. CDR1 and CDR2 (germline): KGHSH, LQKENI. V was clipped by 3 bases and J by 0 bases, with 6 bases between them. CDR3 length: 13 amino acids. In nucleotides, the CDR3 is TGTGCCAGCTCACCCCTCAGCTCCTACGAGCAGTACTTC. Translated, it gives CASSPLSSYEQYF.

In nucleotides, the CDR3 is TGTGCCAGCAGCCCCGACTCGGGCGGGAATCAGCCCCAGCATTTT. Protein product: CASSPDSGGNQPQHF. This rearrangement joins TRBV7-2 to TRBJ1-5; no firm D call. Trimming cost V 5 bases and J 4 bases, with 15 bases left between them. The CDR3 has 15 residues. Looked up from germline, CDR1 is SGHTA and CDR2 is FQGNSA.

The chain joins TRBV19 to TRBJ1-5; D unclear. V was trimmed by 3 bases and J by 6 bases, leaving 18 bases between them. There are 16 residues in the CDR3. The germline V gene has CDR1 LNHDA and CDR2 SQIVND (reference sequence). CDR3 DNA: TGTGCCAGTAGTATGAATTGGGCAGTTGGGAGTCAGCCCCAGCATTTT. Translating it yields CASSMNWAVGSQPQHF.

The chain links TRBV5-1 to TRBJ1-5; no definite D call. The CDR3 contains 14 residues. V lost 0 bases to trimming and J lost 2 bases, with 6 bases between them. In germline, CDR1 is SGHRS, CDR2 YFSETQ. The CDR3 DNA is TGCGCCAGCAGCTTGGGGGCTGGCAATCAGCCCCAGCATTTT. It is translated as CASSLGAGNQPQHF. Supplemented by reference TRBV5-1 and TRBJ1-5, the full variable domain reads KAGVTQTPRYLIKTRGQQVTLSCSPISGHRSVSWYQQTPGQGLQFLFEYFSETQRNKGNFPGRFSGRQFSNSRSEMNVSTLELGDSALYLCASSLGAGNQPQHFGDGTRLSIL.

This chain connects TRBV2 to TRBJ2-5, with TRBD1 matching over 9 bases. Germline V gene data show CDR1 as SNHLY and CDR2 as FYNNEI. This CDR3 contains 14 residues. V was clipped by 4 bases and J by 1 base; unmatched bases: 1. DNA for the CDR3: TGTGCCAGCAGTGGGGGACAGGGCCAAGAGACCCAGTACTTC. Residues: CASSGGQGQETQYF.

Concerning this clone: A junction boundary mismatches the germline segment, possibly from a read error. The CDR3, as DNA: TGTGCCAGCAGTTTACGTCCCGAATCCTACGGGCAGTACTTC. The encoded protein is CASSLRPESYGQYF. The chain couples TRBV27 to TRBJ2-7; no reliable D call. The CDR3 is 14 amino acids. In germline, CDR1 is MNHEY, CDR2 SMNVEV (reference sequence).

The chain links TRBV27 to TRBJ1-2; TRBD1 is a possible D gene (6 bases). Germline V CDR1 and CDR2: MNHEY, SMNVEV (reference sequence). The CDR3 has 13 residues. V lost 4 bases and J 4 bases, leaving 10 bases between the germline ends. The CDR3 DNA sequence: TGTGCCAGCAGTTCCGACAGGCTCTATGGCTACACCTTC. Its translation: CASSSDRLYGYTF.

There are a few counts of this clone. This chain links TRBV9 with TRBJ2-5, with TRBD1 matching 7 bases. The CDR3 totals 15 residues. Looked up from germline, CDR1 is SGDLS and CDR2 is YYNGEE. V shed 5 bases and J 0 bases; nucleotides not matched to a gene: 7. The CDR3 sequence is CASSRDSSYQETQYF. CDR3 bases: TGTGCCAGCAGTCGGGACAGTTCGTACCAAGAGACCCAGTACTTC.

The chain links TRBV27 to TRBJ1-2; D is uncertain. The germline V gene has CDR1 MNHEY and CDR2 SMNVEV (reference sequence). The CDR3 is 13 amino acids. V was pared by 3 bases and J by 3 bases, with 8 bases between. This CDR3 is CASSFLPDYGYTF. The CDR3 DNA follows: TGTGCCAGCAGTTTTCTCCCTGACTATGGCTACACCTTC.

This clone showed up just once. The genes are TRBV11-2 and TRBJ2-1; 8 bases map to TRBD2. Germline CDR1 is SGHAT and CDR2 is FQNNGV. The CDR3 runs to 16 residues. The ends lost 2 bases at V and 7 bases at J; junction bases unmatched: 10. Here the CDR3 DNA reads TGTGCCAGCAGCTTAAGAGGGACTAGTGATTTGAATGAGCAGTTCTTC. This sequence encodes CASSLRGTSDLNEQFF.

The chain links TRBV4-1 to TRBJ2-5, with D tentatively TRBD1 (6 bases). This CDR3 contains 14 residues. Germline values: CDR1 MGHRA, CDR2 YSYEKL. V was shortened by 2 bases and J by 5 bases, with 12 bases between the two germline ends. Written as DNA, the CDR3 is TGCGCCAGCAGCCAAATACAGGGAGTCGAGACCCAGTACTTC. Amino acids: CASSQIQGVETQYF.

CDR3 loop: CASSLVAGGGDTQYF. CDR3 sequence (DNA): TGTGCCAGCAGCTTAGTGGCGGGGGGCGGAGATACGCAGTATTTT. The rearrangement joins TRBV7-3 to TRBJ2-3; 8 bases align to TRBD2. The CDR3 has 15 amino acids. J was trimmed by 5 bases and V by 2 bases; bases with no gene match: 6. Germline CDR1 reads SGHTA; CDR2 reads FQGTGA.

This clone was seen more than once but under ten times. This chain joins TRBV6-1 and TRBJ1-5, with 9 bases aligning to TRBD1. Germline V gene lookup returns CDR1 MNHNS and CDR2 SASEGT. The junction had 4 bases not matched to a gene; V was cut back by 6 bases and J by 7 bases. The length of the CDR3 is 13 residues. The CDR3 here is CASSRTGDQPQHF. CDR3 sequence (DNA): TGTGCCAGCAGCCGGACAGGGGACCAGCCCCAGCATTTT.